Below, one T cell receptor (beta chain) is given with its context. Antigen specificity is unknown. The ends were cut back, 7 bases at V and 4 bases at J, with 19 bases in the middle. There are 15 residues in the CDR3. Alongside a J-beta primer mix, a sample-barcoded 5' primer served in a second PCR lasting roughly 7 to 11 cycles. Tagging of each cDNA molecule was performed by a template-switch adaptor with 12 random nucleotides. One entry per CDR3 protein results from TCRdb running MiXCR on the 5' RACE reads. The repertoire has 550,000 to 800,000 distinct CDR3 sequences, roughly 20% of them found once; the top ten carry roughly 3.6%. The sample belongs to a study of blood T cells in healthy people across ages. Overall study findings and caveats: There were more naive CD4+ cells and higher diversity in long-lived donors than in aged donors.

This receptor was taken from a man between 65 and 80 years old in good health. The V call is TRBV23-1, the J call TRBJ1-1; tentatively, D is TRBD1 (6 bases). TRBV23-1 is assigned to the ORF class and has an uncertain function. The material sequenced was blood. CDR3 nucleotides: TGCGCCAGCATTCTCCGGACAGCACCGGGCACTGAAGCTTTCTTT. Protein: CASILRTAPGTEAFF.